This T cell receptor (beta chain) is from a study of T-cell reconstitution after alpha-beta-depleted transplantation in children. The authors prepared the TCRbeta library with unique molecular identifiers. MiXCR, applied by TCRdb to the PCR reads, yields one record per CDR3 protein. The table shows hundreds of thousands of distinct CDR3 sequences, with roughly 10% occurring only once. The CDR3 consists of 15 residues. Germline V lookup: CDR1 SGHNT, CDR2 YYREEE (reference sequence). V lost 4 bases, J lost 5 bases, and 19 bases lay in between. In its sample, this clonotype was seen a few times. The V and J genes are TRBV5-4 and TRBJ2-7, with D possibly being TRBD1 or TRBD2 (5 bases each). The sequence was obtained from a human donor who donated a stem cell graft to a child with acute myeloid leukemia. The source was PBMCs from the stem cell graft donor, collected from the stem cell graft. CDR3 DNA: TGTGCCAGCAGCCCAGGGCGTCTAGCTTCCAACGAGCAGTACTTC. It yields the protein CASSPGRLASNEQYF.